This TCR beta chain is from a study of graft-versus-host responses after intestinal transplantation. V lost 1 base to trimming and J lost 0 bases; unmatched junction nucleotides: 9. Germline assignment: CDR1 KGHSY and CDR2 FQNENV. The CDR3 is 19 amino acids. Repertoires were generated with immunoSEQ multiplex PCR, while TCRdb's copy carries only in-frame clones and drops some. This table holds tens of thousands of clones, 90% to 95% found once. Concerning this clone itself: The antigen is unknown.

Sequences were derived from unstimulated CD8+ T cells sorted from spleen or lymph node cells, sampled before intestinal transplant. The chain joins TRBV16 to TRBJ1-5; 10 bases fit TRBD1. This receptor was identified in a human donor who received an intestinal transplant. Written as DNA, the CDR3 is TGTGCCAGCAGCCAATGGGGACAGGGGATAACCTATAGCAATCAGCCCCAGCATTTT. Translated, it gives CASSQWGQGITYSNQPQHF.